Listed here are 5 T cell receptor beta chains from one sample, sequenced in a study of cytomegalovirus exposure and HLA in healthy donors. The PCR used 60 Vbeta and 13 Jbeta primers. Data came from immunoSEQ multiplex PCR; TCRdb stores just in-frame clones and leaves some out. The profile covers 150,000 to 200,000 clones, with roughly four fifths appearing a single time and 1.5% to 2% taken by the ten largest. Sequenced material: PBMCs. The source is a woman younger than 30 in good health and CMV-seronegative.

V and J are TRBV5-4 and TRBJ1-2; 10 positions agree with TRBD1. Germline V gene lookup returns CDR1 SGHNT and CDR2 YYREEE (reference sequence). With 3 bases clipped from V and 8 bases from J, the junction kept 7 bases outside the gene matches. This CDR3 is built from 14 residues. The CDR3 is CASSWGQGTGGYTF. The CDR3 nucleotides are TGTGCCAGCAGCTGGGGACAGGGGACGGGAGGCTACACCTTC.

The chain joins TRBV11-2 to TRBJ1-2; a weak D match, TRBD1 (6 bases). V lost 5 bases and J 4 bases, leaving 14 bases between the germline ends. This CDR3 region has 14 residues. Germline lookup yields CDR1 SGHAT and CDR2 FQNNGV. This CDR3 is CASSPLGGAYGYTF. The CDR3 DNA follows: TGTGCCAGCAGCCCGTTGGGGGGGGCCTATGGCTACACCTTC.

The gene calls are TRBV5-1 and TRBJ2-7, with TRBD1 matching 10 bases. CDR1 and CDR2 from the germline V gene are SGHRS and YFSETQ. The CDR3 is 14 amino acids. V lost 1 base, J lost 3 bases, and 1 base stayed unmatched. For the CDR3, the DNA is TGCGCCAGCAGCTTGTGGGACAGGGGCTACGAGCAGTACTTC. Residues: CASSLWDRGYEQYF.

The J gene is TRBJ2-5, the V gene TRBV21-1; TRBD2 is taken as the D call from the table, unchecked against the DNA. TRBV21-1 is given as a pseudogene. This CDR3 region has 18 residues. The CDR3 coding sequence is TGTGCCAGCAGCAAAGGAATAGCGGGCAGGGGTACCCAAGAGACCCAGTACTTC. This sequence encodes CASSKGIAGRGTQETQYF.

This clone has more than one count but fewer than ten. In DNA, the CDR3 is TGCGCCAGCAGCTTGGAGAGGACACTGCCGAACACTGAAGCTTTCTTT. It is translated as CASSLERTLPNTEAFF. This chain joins TRBV5-1 and TRBJ1-1; D perhaps matches TRBD1 (5 bases). The CDR3 is 16 amino acids. The V gene's germline CDR1 is SGHRS and CDR2 YFSETQ. V lost 0 bases and J 1 base, leaving 13 bases between the germline ends.